The source of this T cell receptor (beta chain) is a study of T cells in Graves' hyperthyroidism and ophthalmopathy. Study background: Staff took peripheral blood when the initial diagnosis was made, before any treatment began.

The CDR3 runs to 16 residues. V was pared by 4 bases and J by 2 bases, with 15 bases between. Germline V CDR1 and CDR2: SGHAT, FQNNGV. The table lists this clonotype with many counts. Using RNA transcripts as the source, TCR beta CDR3 regions were amplified. TCR CDR3 regions were first amplified by RT-PCR with HTBI primers. TCRdb reprocessed the multiplex PCR reads via MiXCR and lists one record per CDR3 protein. The repertoire consists of 650,000 to 700,000 distinct CDR3 sequences, with approximately 15% occurring once and the leading ten covering less than 20%. The sequence came from a man in his forties or fifties with Graves' hyperthyroidism. V and J are TRBV11-2 and TRBJ2-1; D is unclear. Sequencing was done on a sample of blood. The CDR3 sequence is CASSSGFSVPYNEQFF. The CDR3 region has the DNA TGTGCCAGCAGCTCCGGCTTCAGTGTCCCCTACAATGAGCAGTTCTTC.